This T cell receptor beta chain was sequenced during a study of blood T cell repertoires in COVID-19. Study-level information: COVID-19 samples from acute and convalescent phases originated in the United States, Italy and Spain.

Methods used by the authors: Reference gene primer amplification yielded estimated nucleated cell counts. Here immunoSEQ multiplex PCR was the method, and the copy in TCRdb shows in-frame clones only, minus some. The V and J calls and clone size are taken from that table; D and trimming were inferred from the DNA. The sample lists fewer than 350,000 clones, approximately 80% occurring once. V dropped 4 bases and J dropped 0 bases, with 10 bases sitting between them. This CDR3 is built from 13 residues. The germline gives CDR1 SQVTM, CDR2 ANQGSEA. The gene calls are TRBV29-1 and TRBJ2-7; the D gene is possibly TRBD2 (5 bases). The source material was peripheral blood. The clonotype originates from a woman in her 50s with active or convalescent COVID-19. The CDR3 loop is CSVGTLSSYEQYF. The DNA of the CDR3 is TGCAGCGTTGGGACTTTAAGCTCCTACGAGCAGTACTTC.